This T cell receptor beta chain appears in the sequencing data of a study of shared clonotypes between healthy human individuals. The CDR3 loop spans 15 amino acids. Germline CDR1 reads SGHDT; CDR2 reads YYEEEE. Trimming took 1 base from V and 3 from J, leaving 11 bases between them. The table came from immunoSEQ multiplex PCR; TCRdb's copy has only in-frame clones and leaves some out. The repertoire has around 700,000 clones, approximately 79% of them found once; the top ten carry 1.5% to 2%. This sequence joins TRBV5-6 and TRBJ1-5; no clear D. The source is a woman in her 30s in good health. Sequences were obtained from memory CD4+ T cells sorted from blood. Specified subset: CD45RA-negative fraction. The CDR3 DNA follows: TGTGCCAGCAGCTTGTCTGGGTTCAACAATCAGCCCCAGCATTTT. Its protein is CASSLSGFNNQPQHF.